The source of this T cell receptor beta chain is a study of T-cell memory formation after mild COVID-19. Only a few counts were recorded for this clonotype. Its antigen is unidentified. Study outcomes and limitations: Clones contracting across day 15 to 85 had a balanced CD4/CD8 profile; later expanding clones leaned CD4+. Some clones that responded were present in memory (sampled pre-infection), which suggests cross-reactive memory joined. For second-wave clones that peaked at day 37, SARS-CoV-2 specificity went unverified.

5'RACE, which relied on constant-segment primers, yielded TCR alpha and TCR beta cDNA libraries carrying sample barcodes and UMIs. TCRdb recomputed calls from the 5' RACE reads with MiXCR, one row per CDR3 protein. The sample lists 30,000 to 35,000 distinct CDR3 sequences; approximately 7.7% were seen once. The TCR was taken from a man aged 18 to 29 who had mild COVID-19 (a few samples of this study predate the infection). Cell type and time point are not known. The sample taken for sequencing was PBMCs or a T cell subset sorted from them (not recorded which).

The DNA of the CDR3 is TGTGCCAGCAGCTTAGACCGCCACGGTGAAGCTTTCTTT. Amino acids: CASSLDRHGEAFF. J is TRBJ1-1 and V is TRBV11-2; unclear D gene. The V and J ends lost 0 bases and 7 bases respectively, with 9 bases between them. The CDR3 is 13 amino acids. From germline, CDR1 is SGHAT and CDR2 FQNNGV. Based on the CDR3 plus reference TRBV11-2 and TRBJ1-1, the full variable domain is EAGVAQSPRYKIIEKRQSVAFWCNPISGHATLYWYQQILGQGPKLLIQFQNNGVVDDSQLPKDRFSAERLKGVDSTLKIQPAKLEDSAVYLCASSLDRHGEAFFGQGTRLTVV.